Listed below are T cell receptor beta chains from one sample, sequenced in a study of CD8 T cells in ankylosing spondylitis. TCRdb reprocessed the 5' RACE reads with MiXCR, giving one entry per CDR3 protein. The sample lists 250,000 to 350,000 distinct CDR3 sequences, around 20% occurring once. Sequenced material: blood, either unsorted or a sorted T cell fraction (not recorded which). Receptor source: a male donor with ankylosing spondylitis or in good health (not recorded which). CDR3s include the opening cysteine and the closing phenylalanine or tryptophan. Each record gives: J gene, D gene, clone size, V gene, CDR3 DNA, CDR3 protein. D genes are given only for firm matches. Only part of the rows carry a size: once, few, many, or a class if the clone is expanded.

TRBJ1-4	TRBD1	many	TRBV12-3/TRBV12-4	TGTGCCAGCAGTTCTACAGGGGGCGCGTATGAAAAACTGTTTTTT	CASSSTGGAYEKLFF
TRBJ2-3	TRBD1	-	TRBV12-3/TRBV12-4	TGTGCAAGCAGATATTCAGAACCGGGACAGGGCCGATTTTTTGGTACGCAGTATTTT	CASRYSEPGQGRFFGTQYF
TRBJ1-5	-	-	TRBV12-3/TRBV12-4	TGTGCCACCGCCGTGGTGGGGGAAGGGACCCAGCCCCAGCATTTT	CATAVVGEGTQPQHF
TRBJ1-2	-	-	TRBV6-5	TGTGCCAGCAGTTACGCCACCGGACTGAACTATGGCTACACCTTC	CASSYATGLNYGYTF
TRBJ1-3	-	-	TRBV28	TGTGCCAGCAGTTGGATGACTGGAAACACCATATATTTT	CASSWMTGNTIYF
TRBJ2-3	TRBD2	-	TRBV24-1	TGTGCCACCAGTGATTTCACCGGGACTAGCTCTGGCACAGATACGCAGTATTTT	CATSDFTGTSSGTDTQYF
TRBJ2-5	TRBD2	-	TRBV7-6	TGTGTCAGCAGCTCCGGGACTAGCGGGAGGACACAAGAGACCCAGTACTTC	CVSSSGTSGRTQETQYF
TRBJ1-2	TRBD1	-	TRBV15	TGTGCCACCAGCAGGGAGTACGAAGACAGGGGAGGCGGCTACACCTTC	CATSREYEDRGGGYTF
TRBJ2-2	-	-	TRBV5-1	TGCGCCAGCAGCTTGGCATTAGACCCTGGGGTCACCGGGGAGCTGTTTTTT	CASSLALDPGVTGELFF
TRBJ1-5	-	few	TRBV20-1	TGCAGTGCTAGAGAATTAGTTAGCAATCAGCCCCAGCATTTT	CSARELVSNQPQHF
TRBJ2-5	TRBD2	few	TRBV27	TGTGCCAGCAGTTTAAGCCTAGCGGGGAAAGAGACCCAGTACTTC	CASSLSLAGKETQYF
TRBJ2-1	TRBD2	few	TRBV12-3/TRBV12-4	TGTGCCAGCAGTTTTGGCGGGAGGGTCTACAATGAGCAGTTCTTC	CASSFGGRVYNEQFF
TRBJ2-3	-	-	TRBV29-1	TGCAGCGTCCGGGAATCCACAGATACGCAGTATTTT	CSVRESTDTQYF
TRBJ2-1	TRBD2	-	TRBV20-1	TGCAGTGCTAGACCTAGCGGGAGGGGGTCCTACAATGAGCAGTTCTTC	CSARPSGRGSYNEQFF
TRBJ2-2	TRBD2	few	TRBV12-3/TRBV12-4	TGTGCCAGCAGGTCCATGGGGAGGGGCACCGGGGAGCTGTTTTTT	CASRSMGRGTGELFF
TRBJ2-3	TRBD2	few	TRBV7-6	TGTGCCAGCAGCTTATCGCTAGCGGGGGGGCCATCAGATACGCAGTATTTT	CASSLSLAGGPSDTQYF
TRBJ2-4	-	few	TRBV9	TGTGCCAGCAGCGTAGATTGGGGGCTAGCCAAAAACATTCAGTACTTC	CASSVDWGLAKNIQYF
TRBJ2-3	-	few	TRBV28	TGTGCCAGCATAGGTGGTTATGATACGCAGTATTTT	CASIGGYDTQYF
TRBJ1-4	-	-	TRBV7-2	TGTGCCAGCAGCTTGGGTTTTGCTAATGAAAAACTGTTTTTT	CASSLGFANEKLFF
TRBJ2-3	TRBD2	many	TRBV6-1	TGTGCCAGCAGCCACGAAGCGGGGAGCACAGATACGCAGTATTTT	CASSHEAGSTDTQYF
TRBJ2-1	-	-	TRBV6-5	TGTGCCAGCAGTCACTTCATTGTTTCCCCGAATATAGGGTTCTTC	CASSHFIVSPNIGFF
TRBJ2-3	-	-	TRBV20-1	TGCAGTGCTATCCCGGGACGGAGGACAGATACGCAGTATTTT	CSAIPGRRTDTQYF
TRBJ1-1	TRBD1	many	TRBV5-1	TGCGCCAGCAGCTCGGGACAGCTGGGTAACACTGAAGCTTTCTTT	CASSSGQLGNTEAFF
TRBJ2-2	-	-	TRBV19	TGTGCCAGTAGTATATCACAGGGAAACACCGGGGAGCTGTTTTTT	CASSISQGNTGELFF
TRBJ2-2	TRBD2	few	TRBV9	TGTGCCAGCAGCTGGACTAGCGGGGGTGTCGCGAACACCGGGGAGCTGTTTTTT	CASSWTSGGVANTGELFF
TRBJ2-1	-	once	TRBV7-2	TGTGCCAGCAGATCGACGTGGGGGATAATGCGCAATGAGCAGTTCTTC	CASRSTWGIMRNEQFF
TRBJ1-2	-	-	TRBV20-1	TGCAGTGCTAGAGATAGAGGTCGCAGTCGGGGTCTCCAGGACTATGGCTACACCTTC	CSARDRGRSRGLQDYGYTF
TRBJ2-2	-	-	TRBV10-3	TGTGCCATCAGTGAGGGGGACACCGGGGAGCTGTTTTTT	CAISEGDTGELFF
TRBJ2-5	-	-	TRBV6-6	TGTGCCAGCAGATTCTCGGAGACCCAGTACTTC	CASRFSETQYF
TRBJ1-4	TRBD1	-	TRBV12-3/TRBV12-4	TGTGCCAGCAGTAGCCGGACAGGTGGCGATGAAAAACTGTTTTTT	CASSSRTGGDEKLFF
TRBJ2-5	-	few	TRBV10-2	TGCGCCAGCAGTGAGTCGGGCCAGAGGGCGACCCAGTACTTC	CASSESGQRATQYF
TRBJ1-1	-	few	TRBV18	TGTGCCAGCTCACGTAGGCAGATGAACACTGAAGCTTTCTTT	CASSRRQMNTEAFF
TRBJ1-2	-	few	TRBV5-1	TGCGCCAGCAGCGCCGGAGACTCTCTAGGTTATGGCTACACCTTC	CASSAGDSLGYGYTF
TRBJ2-3	TRBD2	-	TRBV20-1	TGCAGTGCTACCAAGACTAGCGCGCTCACAGATACGCAGTATTTT	CSATKTSALTDTQYF